This T cell receptor (beta chain) came from a study of early T cells in non-severe SARS-CoV-2 infection. A single record per CDR3 protein comes from TCRdb applying MiXCR to the 5' RACE reads. The table shows 90,000 to 120,000 distinct CDR3 sequences, with around 10% occurring only once. This CDR3 has 17 amino acids. V was trimmed by 0 bases and J by 5 bases, leaving 22 bases between them. Germline V gene data show CDR1 as DFQATT and CDR2 as SNEGSKA (reference sequence). This clonotype was observed at least ten times. The V call is TRBV20-1, the J call TRBJ2-5; possibly TRBD2 for D (6 bases). This TCR was sampled from an adult who was a healthcare worker with PCR-confirmed SARS-CoV-2 infection or an uninfected control (not recorded which). The sample comprised whole blood. The CDR3 reads CSARDRLNRDSSETQYF. Written as DNA, the CDR3 is TGCAGTGCTAGAGATCGGCTTAACCGGGACTCCTCGGAGACCCAGTACTTC.